Sequencing of this T cell receptor beta chain was carried out in a study of T cells after yellow fever vaccination. Looking at the study overall: SMART-Seq v4 Ultra Low Input handled preparation of low-cell-number fractions.

This clonotype was found a few times. What it binds is unknown. TCRdb re-called the 5' RACE reads through MiXCR, storing one row per CDR3 protein. Of 240,000 or so distinct CDR3 sequences in the sample, less than 9% were seen once. Whole-study findings and limits: Reappearance after the booster was observed for most primary-vaccination clones (roughly 97% CD4, about 86% CD8). Peak timing came faster in the weaker secondary response, day 5 versus 15. Researchers cautioned that FACS-sorted repertoires could harbor abundant clonotypes contaminating from the bulk population.

Sequences were derived from CD4+ T cells sorted from PBMCs, sampled 15 days after the yellow fever booster vaccination. This receptor was taken from a man under 40 who received the YFV17D yellow fever vaccine.

This CDR3 is CASLLAGQTYEQYF. The CDR3 DNA is TGTGCCAGCTTACTAGCGGGGCAAACCTACGAGCAGTACTTC. The V call is TRBV5-4, the J call TRBJ2-7, with 10 bases aligning to TRBD2. V trimming: 7 bases; J trimming: 2 bases; junction bases outside the gene matches: 6. Per germline, CDR1 SGHNT and CDR2 YYREEE (reference sequence). The CDR3 is made up of 14 amino acids.